One and the same sample provided the 14 T cell receptor beta chains below, sequenced in a study of cytomegalovirus exposure and HLA in healthy donors. Amplification used 60 Vbeta primers and 13 Jbeta primers. Method: immunoSEQ multiplex PCR; TCRdb's copy keeps in-frame clones and lacks some. The sample consists of some 77,000 clones, roughly 80% of them appearing once. The specimen sequenced was PBMCs. The receptors shown here come from a woman in her forties or fifties in good health and CMV-seropositive.

The rearrangement links TRBV11-3 to TRBJ1-1, with 8 bases fitting TRBD1. The CDR3 runs 13 residues. J gave up 6 bases and V 5 bases, and 5 bases lay outside the gene matches. Germline loops: CDR1 SGHNT, CDR2 YENEEA. The CDR3 sequence: CASSKQGAAEAFF. Here the CDR3 DNA reads TGTGCCAGCAGCAAGCAGGGGGCAGCTGAAGCTTTCTTT.

J is TRBJ2-5 and V is TRBV19; D might be TRBD2 (7 bases). The germline gives CDR1 LNHDA, CDR2 SQIVND (reference sequence). This CDR3 is 14 amino acids long. Deletions cut 10 bases from V and 5 bases from J, with 20 bases between. The CDR3 DNA follows: TGTGCCACCCACCAAAGGGGGGGCGGGGAGACCCAGTACTTC. As protein: CATHQRGGGETQYF.

This clone showed up just once. This rearrangement joins TRBV6-5 to TRBJ2-1, with TRBD1 as a possible D gene (6 bases). CDR3 length equals 14 residues. Germline CDR1 and CDR2: MNHEY and SVGAGI. V was pared by 6 bases and J by 5 bases, with 14 bases between. The CDR3 loop reads CASSYIQGDNEQFF. The CDR3 region has the DNA TGTGCCAGCAGCTACATACAGGGAGACAATGAGCAGTTCTTC.

The chain links TRBV7-9 to TRBJ2-3; 8 bases match TRBD1. The length of the CDR3 is 14 residues. Germline V gives CDR1 SEHNR, CDR2 FQNEAQ (reference sequence). V was clipped by 4 bases and J by 4 bases; unmatched bases: 4. CDR3 loop: CASSSGQGSDTQYF. The CDR3 coding sequence is TGTGCCAGCAGCTCAGGACAGGGTTCAGATACGCAGTATTTT. Supplemented by reference TRBV7-9 and TRBJ2-3, the full variable domain reads DTGVSQNPRHKITKRGQNVTFRCDPISEHNRLYWYRQTLGQGPEFLTYFQNEAQLEKSRLLSDRFSAERPKGSFSTLEIQRTEQGDSAMYLCASSSGQGSDTQYFGPGTRLTVL.

The chain links TRBV18 to TRBJ1-4, with D hard to call. This CDR3 is built from 15 residues. The germline V gene has CDR1 KGHSH and CDR2 LQKENI. Trimming removed 2 bases at V and 2 bases at J, with 9 bases between. Written as DNA, the CDR3 is TGTGCCAGCTCACCAAGAGGCACGACTAATGAAAAACTGTTTTTT. Residues: CASSPRGTTNEKLFF.

Worth noting for this clone: Other DNA sequences from this sample encode an identical CDR3 as well. The rearrangement uses TRBV5-4 and TRBJ2-1; maybe TRBD2 (5 bases). The ends were cut back, 3 bases at V and 3 bases at J, with 7 bases in the middle. This CDR3 contains 13 residues. In germline, CDR1 is SGHNT, CDR2 YYREEE (reference sequence). Here the CDR3 DNA reads TGTGCCAGCAGCTCCCGGGACTACAATGAGCAGTTCTTC. The encoded protein is CASSSRDYNEQFF. The full variable domain, in which reference TRBV5-4 and TRBJ2-1 provide the parts outside the CDR3, is ETGVTQSPTHLIKTRGQQVTLRCSSQSGHNTVSWYQQALGQGPQFIFQYYREEENGRGNFPPRFSGLQFPNYSSELNVNALELDDSALYLCASSSRDYNEQFFGPGTRLTVL.

The rearrangement joins TRBV7-9 to TRBJ1-2; tentatively, D is TRBD1 (6 bases). Germline CDR1 SEHNR, CDR2 FQNEAQ (reference sequence). Deletions cut 5 bases from V and 0 bases from J, with 25 bases between. There are 19 residues in the CDR3. This chain's CDR3 is CASSPPERVGQRANYGYTF. In DNA form, the CDR3 reads TGTGCCAGCAGCCCCCCCGAACGGGTCGGACAGCGTGCTAACTATGGCTACACCTTC.

The chain carries TRBV19 and TRBJ1-2; TRBD1 matches 9 bases. V lost 6 bases, J lost 4 bases, and 9 bases stayed unmatched. This CDR3 is 15 amino acids long. Germline loops: CDR1 LNHDA, CDR2 SQIVND (reference sequence). This CDR3 is CASSPGQGVGYGYTF. Written as DNA, the CDR3 is TGTGCCAGTAGCCCGGGACAGGGAGTAGGCTATGGCTACACCTTC.

The CDR3 protein is CASSIDLYYGYTF. DNA of the CDR3: TGTGCCAGTAGTATAGACCTGTACTATGGCTACACCTTC. The chain carries TRBV19 and TRBJ1-2, with unresolved D. V shed 0 bases and J shed 3 bases, with 5 bases lying between them. The CDR3 has 13 amino acids. Germline lookup yields CDR1 LNHDA and CDR2 SQIVND (reference sequence). Full variable domain (missing parts from reference TRBV19 and TRBJ1-2): DGGITQSPKYLFRKEGQNVTLSCEQNLNHDAMYWYRQDPGQGLRLIYYSQIVNDFQKGDIAEGYSVSREKKESFPLTVTSAQKNPTAFYLCASSIDLYYGYTFGSGTRLTVV.

This rearrangement joins TRBV11-2 to TRBJ2-6, with 10 bases lining up with TRBD1. In germline, CDR1 is SGHAT, CDR2 FQNNGV. After removal of 7 bases from V and 3 bases from J, the junction contained 9 bases not matched to a gene. There are 17 residues in the CDR3. The CDR3 reads CASTLTGGLGGANVLTF. CDR3 bases: TGTGCCAGCACCCTGACAGGGGGCCTAGGTGGGGCCAACGTCCTGACTTTC.

This clone has more than one count but fewer than ten. V gene TRBV19 combines with J gene TRBJ2-3; no firm D call. Germline CDR1 is LNHDA and CDR2 is SQIVND (reference sequence). This CDR3 comprises 15 residues. V was trimmed by 4 bases and J by 2 bases, leaving 13 bases between them. The CDR3 coding sequence is TGTGCCAGTAGTAGTTCCCAAGCCCACACAGATACGCAGTATTTT. Amino acid sequence: CASSSSQAHTDTQYF.

This clone turned up a few times. This CDR3 is CASSLLVSSYNEQFF. CDR3 DNA: TGTGCCAGCAGCTTACTCGTCAGCTCCTACAATGAGCAGTTCTTC. The chain employs TRBV7-6 and TRBJ2-1; no reliable D call. CDR1 SGHVS and CDR2 FNYEAQ come from the germline V gene. There are 15 residues in the CDR3. V dropped 2 bases and J dropped 0 bases, with 8 bases sitting between them.

The CDR3 DNA reads TGTGCCAGCAGCTTAAACAGGAACACTGAAGCTTTCTTT. This sequence encodes CASSLNRNTEAFF. The chain employs TRBV5-4 and TRBJ1-1; no clear D gene. The CDR3 runs to 13 residues. V lost 2 bases to trimming and J lost 1 base, with 6 bases between them. Germline V gene sequence: CDR1 SGHNT, CDR2 YYREEE (reference sequence).

This rearrangement joins TRBV27 to TRBJ1-6, with 7 positions matching TRBD1. The CDR3 runs to 15 residues. Germline-derived CDR1 and CDR2 are MNHEY and SMNVEV (reference sequence). Trimming removed 6 bases from V and 6 bases from J; junction bases left unmatched: 8. CDR3 region: CASRGQESFNSPLHF. CDR3 bases: TGTGCCAGCAGAGGACAGGAGAGTTTTAATTCACCCCTCCACTTT.